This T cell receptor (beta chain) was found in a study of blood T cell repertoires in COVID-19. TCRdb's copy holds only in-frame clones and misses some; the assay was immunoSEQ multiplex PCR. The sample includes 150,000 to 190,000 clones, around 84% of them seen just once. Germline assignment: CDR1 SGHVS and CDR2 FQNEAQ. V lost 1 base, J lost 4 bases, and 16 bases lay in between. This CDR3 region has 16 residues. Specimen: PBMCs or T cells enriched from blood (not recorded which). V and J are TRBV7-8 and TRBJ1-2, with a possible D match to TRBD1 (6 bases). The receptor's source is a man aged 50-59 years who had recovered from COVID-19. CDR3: CASSLVVTGTVYGYTF. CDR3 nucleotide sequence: TGTGCCAGCAGCTTAGTGGTTACAGGGACGGTCTATGGCTACACCTTC.